This TCR beta chain is drawn from a study of shared clonotypes between healthy human individuals. Study information: Every donor yielded three CD4 naive, three CD4 memory, two CD8 naive and one CD8 memory plate.

This CDR3 is built from 16 residues. The trim removed 3 bases at V and 2 bases at J, leaving 5 bases unmatched. CDR1 is SGDLS and CDR2 is YYNGEE in the germline V gene. CD8 cells regarded as naive lacked CD45RO, were positively chosen for CCR7, and omitted terminally differentiated effector memory CD45RA+ cells. TCRdb keeps only in-frame clones here, not all; method: immunoSEQ multiplex PCR. Seen here are about 2 million clones, roughly 95% observed once, and the top ten hold 0.9% to 1.4%. Whole-study results and caveats: Among several donors, approximately 5.4% of naive CD4 clonotypes were found in common.

For this clone: Its antigen is not known.

The genes are TRBV9 and TRBJ2-5; 12 nucleotides match TRBD2. This TCR came from a young man in good health. The sample taken for sequencing was naive CD8+ T cells sorted from blood. Here the CDR3 reads CASSARLAGDQETQYF. In DNA form, the CDR3 reads TGTGCCAGCAGCGCCAGACTAGCGGGGGATCAAGAGACCCAGTACTTC.